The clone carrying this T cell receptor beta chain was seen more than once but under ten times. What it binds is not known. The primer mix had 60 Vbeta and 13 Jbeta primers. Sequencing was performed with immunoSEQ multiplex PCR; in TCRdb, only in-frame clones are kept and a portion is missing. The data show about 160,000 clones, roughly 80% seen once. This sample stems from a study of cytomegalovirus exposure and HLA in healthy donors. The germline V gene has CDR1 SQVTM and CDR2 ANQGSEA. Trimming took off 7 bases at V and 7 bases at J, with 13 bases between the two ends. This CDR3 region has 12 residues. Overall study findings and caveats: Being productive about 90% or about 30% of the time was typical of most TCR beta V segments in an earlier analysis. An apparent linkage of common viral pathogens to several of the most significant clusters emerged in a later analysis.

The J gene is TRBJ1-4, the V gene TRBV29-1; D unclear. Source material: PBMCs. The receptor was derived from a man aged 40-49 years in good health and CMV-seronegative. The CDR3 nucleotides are TGCAGCGCCACCCGTGGGAGTGAAAAACTGTTTTTT. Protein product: CSATRGSEKLFF. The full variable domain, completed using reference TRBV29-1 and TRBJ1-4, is SAVISQKPSRDICQRGTSLTIQCQVDSQVTMMFWYRQQPGQSLTLIATANQGSEATYESGFVIDKFPISRPNLTFSTLTVSNMSPEDSSIYLCSATRGSEKLFFGSGTQLSVL.